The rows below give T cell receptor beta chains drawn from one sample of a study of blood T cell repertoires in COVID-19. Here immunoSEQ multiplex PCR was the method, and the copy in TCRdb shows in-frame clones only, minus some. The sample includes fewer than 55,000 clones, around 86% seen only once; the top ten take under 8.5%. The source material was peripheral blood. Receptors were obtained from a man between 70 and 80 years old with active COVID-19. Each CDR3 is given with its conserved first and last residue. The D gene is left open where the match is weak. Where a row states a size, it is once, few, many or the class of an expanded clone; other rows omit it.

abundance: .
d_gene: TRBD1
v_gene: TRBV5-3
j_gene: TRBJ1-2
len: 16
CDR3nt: TGTGCCAGAAGCCCGACAGGGTCTTCGTCTAACTATGGCTACACCTTC
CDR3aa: CARSPTGSSSNYGYTF

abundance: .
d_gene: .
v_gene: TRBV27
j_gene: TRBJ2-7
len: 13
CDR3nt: TGTGCCAGCTCCCCCAGGCTCCGGGGGGAGCAGTACTTC
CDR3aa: CASSPRLRGEQYF

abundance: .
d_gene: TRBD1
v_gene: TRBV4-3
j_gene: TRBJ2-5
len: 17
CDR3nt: TGCGCCAGCAGCCAAGATTGGGACAGGGCGGGTAGAGAGACCCAGTACTTC
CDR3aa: CASSQDWDRAGRETQYF

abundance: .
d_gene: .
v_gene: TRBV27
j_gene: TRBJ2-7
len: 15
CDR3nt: TGTGCCAGCAGTTTATCGTCCAGGGGTCCGTACGAGCAGTACTTC
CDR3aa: CASSLSSRGPYEQYF

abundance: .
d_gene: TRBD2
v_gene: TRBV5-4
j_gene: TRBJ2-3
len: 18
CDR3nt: TGTGCCAGCAGCTCGGGACTAGCGGGGGGACCTAGCACAGATACGCAGTATTTT
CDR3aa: CASSSGLAGGPSTDTQYF

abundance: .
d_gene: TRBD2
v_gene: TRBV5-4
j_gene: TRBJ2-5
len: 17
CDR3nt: TGTGCCAGCAGCTTGGATAGGACTAGCGGGGGAAAAGAGACCCAGTACTTC
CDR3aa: CASSLDRTSGGKETQYF

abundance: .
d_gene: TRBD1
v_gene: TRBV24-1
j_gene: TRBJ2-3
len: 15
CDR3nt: TGTGCCACCAGTGTTAACAGGGGTGGCGCAGATACGCAGTATTTT
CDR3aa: CATSVNRGGADTQYF

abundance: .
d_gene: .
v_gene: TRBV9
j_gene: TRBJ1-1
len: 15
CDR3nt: TGTGCCAGCAGCGTCTCCACCGGACAGAACACTGAAGCTTTCTTT
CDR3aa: CASSVSTGQNTEAFF

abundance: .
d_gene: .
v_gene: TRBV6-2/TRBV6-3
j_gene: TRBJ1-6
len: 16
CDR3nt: TGTGCCAGCAGTCGCGGATTAGGCCTCAATAATTCACCCCTCCACTTT
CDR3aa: CASSRGLGLNNSPLHF

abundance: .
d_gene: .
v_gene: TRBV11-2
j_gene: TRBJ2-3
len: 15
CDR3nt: TGTGCCAGCAGCTTAATCGGGGGAAACACAGATACGCAGTATTTT
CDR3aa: CASSLIGGNTDTQYF

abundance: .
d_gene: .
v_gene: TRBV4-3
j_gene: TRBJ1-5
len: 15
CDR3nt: TGCGCCAGCAGCCAAGGGGCGGTAGGGGGTCAGCCCCAGCATTTT
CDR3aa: CASSQGAVGGQPQHF

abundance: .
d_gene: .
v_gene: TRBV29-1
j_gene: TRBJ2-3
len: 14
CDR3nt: TGCAGCGTTGGGAGGTCTGGACTTACAGATACGCAGTATTTT
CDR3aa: CSVGRSGLTDTQYF

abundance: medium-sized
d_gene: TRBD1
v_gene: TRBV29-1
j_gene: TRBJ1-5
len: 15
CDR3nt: TGCAGCGTCCAACAGGGGGCGGGGGGCAATCAGCCCCAGCATTTT
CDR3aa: CSVQQGAGGNQPQHF

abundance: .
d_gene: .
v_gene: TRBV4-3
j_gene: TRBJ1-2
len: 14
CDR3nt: TGCGCCAGCAGCCAAGATTCCAGGGCGGGGGGCTACACCTTC
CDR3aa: CASSQDSRAGGYTF

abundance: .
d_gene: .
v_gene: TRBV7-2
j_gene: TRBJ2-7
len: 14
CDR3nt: TGTGCCAGCAGCTTAGCCGGGGGGCCCTACGAGCAGTACTTC
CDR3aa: CASSLAGGPYEQYF

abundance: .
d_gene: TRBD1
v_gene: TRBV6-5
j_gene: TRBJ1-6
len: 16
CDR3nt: TGTGCCAGCAGTTACTCTTTGGGACAGGGAAATTCACCCCTCCACTTT
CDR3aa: CASSYSLGQGNSPLHF

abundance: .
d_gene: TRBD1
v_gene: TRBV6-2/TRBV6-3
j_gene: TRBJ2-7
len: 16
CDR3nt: TGTGCCAGCAGTTACTCTCGCGACAGGGGATCATACGAGCAGTACTTC
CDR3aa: CASSYSRDRGSYEQYF

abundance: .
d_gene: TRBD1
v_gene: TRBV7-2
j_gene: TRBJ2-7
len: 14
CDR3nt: TGTGCCAGCAGCTCGACAGGGGGCGGCTACGAGCAGTACTTC
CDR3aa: CASSSTGGGYEQYF

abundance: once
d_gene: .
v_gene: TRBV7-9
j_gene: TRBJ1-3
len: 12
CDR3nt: TGTGCCTCCAACGGCAGGGAGGACACCATATATTTT
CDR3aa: CASNGREDTIYF

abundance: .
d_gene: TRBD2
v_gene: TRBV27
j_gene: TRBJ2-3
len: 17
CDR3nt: TGTGCCAGCAGTCTTTTAACTAGCGGGGGAAATACAGATACGCAGTATTTT
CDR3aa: CASSLLTSGGNTDTQYF

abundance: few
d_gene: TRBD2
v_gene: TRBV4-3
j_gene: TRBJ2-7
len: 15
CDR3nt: TGCGCCAGCAGCCAGACTAGCGGGGGAGCCTACGAGCAGTACTTC
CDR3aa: CASSQTSGGAYEQYF

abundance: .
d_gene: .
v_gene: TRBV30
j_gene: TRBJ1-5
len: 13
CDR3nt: TGTGCCTGGAGTGTAAATGTCGATCAGCCCCAGCATTTT
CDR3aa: CAWSVNVDQPQHF

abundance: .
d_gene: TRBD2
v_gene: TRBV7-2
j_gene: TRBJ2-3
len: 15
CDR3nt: TGTGCCAGCAGCCAGGGAGGGACCCGCACAGATACGCAGTATTTT
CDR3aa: CASSQGGTRTDTQYF

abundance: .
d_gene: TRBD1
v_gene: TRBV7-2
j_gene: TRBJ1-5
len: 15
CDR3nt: TGTGCCAGCAGTGGGACAGCGTTTAGCAATCAGCCCCAGCATTTT
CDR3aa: CASSGTAFSNQPQHF

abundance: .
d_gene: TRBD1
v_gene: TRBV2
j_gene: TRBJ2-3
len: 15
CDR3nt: TGTGCCAGCAGTGAAGTGAAGCAGGGGGCAGATACGCAGTATTTT
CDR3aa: CASSEVKQGADTQYF

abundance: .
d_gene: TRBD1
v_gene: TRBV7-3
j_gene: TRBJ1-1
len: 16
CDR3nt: TGTGCCAGCAGCCCCAGGACAGGGGGCGCGTGGACTGAAGCTTTCTTT
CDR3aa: CASSPRTGGAWTEAFF

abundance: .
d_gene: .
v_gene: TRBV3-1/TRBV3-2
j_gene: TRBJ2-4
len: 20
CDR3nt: TGTGCCAGCAGCGCACTCCCGACATCCACACGGGGAAACGGCCAAAACATTCAGTACTTC
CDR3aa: CASSALPTSTRGNGQNIQYF

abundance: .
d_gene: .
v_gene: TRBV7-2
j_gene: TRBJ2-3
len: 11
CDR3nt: TGTGCCAGCACCTCCACAGATACGCAGTATTTT
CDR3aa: CASTSTDTQYF

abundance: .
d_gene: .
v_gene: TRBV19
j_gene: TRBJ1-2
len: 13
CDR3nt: TGTGCCAGTAGTACGTCGGTCAACTATGGCTACACCTTC
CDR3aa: CASSTSVNYGYTF

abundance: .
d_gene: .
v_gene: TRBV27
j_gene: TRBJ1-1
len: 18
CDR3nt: TGTGCCAGCAGTTTTCTGTCTGGGGGCGCCTCCATGAACACTGAAGCTTTCTTT
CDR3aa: CASSFLSGGASMNTEAFF

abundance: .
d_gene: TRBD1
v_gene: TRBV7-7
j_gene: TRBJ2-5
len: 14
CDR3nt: TGTGCCAGCAGCAGGACAGGGGTTAAGGAGACCCAGTACTTC
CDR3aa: CASSRTGVKETQYF

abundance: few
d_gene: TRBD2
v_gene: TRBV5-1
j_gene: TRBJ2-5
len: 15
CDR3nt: TGCGCCAGCAGCTTGGTTCAGGGAGGGCAAGAGACCCAGTACTTC
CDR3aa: CASSLVQGGQETQYF

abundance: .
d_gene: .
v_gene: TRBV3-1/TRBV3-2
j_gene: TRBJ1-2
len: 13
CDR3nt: TGTGCCAGCAGCCAACAGGGGATGGCCGGCTACACCTTC
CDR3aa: CASSQQGMAGYTF

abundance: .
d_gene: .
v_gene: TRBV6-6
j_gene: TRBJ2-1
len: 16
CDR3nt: TGTGCCAGCAGAGAACCCCAGGGGACCGCTTACAATGAGCAGTTCTTC
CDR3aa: CASREPQGTAYNEQFF

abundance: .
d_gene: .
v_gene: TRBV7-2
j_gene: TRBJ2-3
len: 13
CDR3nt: TGTGCCAGCAGCTTAGGGGGCCGCGATACGCAGTATTTT
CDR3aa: CASSLGGRDTQYF

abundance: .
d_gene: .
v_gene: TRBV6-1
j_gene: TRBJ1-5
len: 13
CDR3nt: TGTGCCAGCAGTGAAGCGAGGTGGCAGCCCCAGCATTTT
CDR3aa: CASSEARWQPQHF

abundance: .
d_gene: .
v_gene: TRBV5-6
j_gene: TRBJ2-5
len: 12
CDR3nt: TGTGCCAGCAGCTTGGCCGGGGGGACCCAGTACTTC
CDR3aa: CASSLAGGTQYF

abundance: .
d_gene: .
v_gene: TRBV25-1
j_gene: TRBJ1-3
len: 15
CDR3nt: TGTGCCAGTGGCCTCGGGACTGGCTCTGGAAACACCATATATTTT
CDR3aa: CASGLGTGSGNTIYF

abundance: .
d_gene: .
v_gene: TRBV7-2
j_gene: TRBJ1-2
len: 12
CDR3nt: TGTGCCAGCAGCTTAGTCCGTCGGGGCTACACCTTC
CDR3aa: CASSLVRRGYTF

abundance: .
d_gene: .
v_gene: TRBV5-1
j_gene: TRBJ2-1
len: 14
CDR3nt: TGCGCCAGCAGCTTAGGGGCTAGTTACGATGAGCAGTTCTTC
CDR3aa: CASSLGASYDEQFF

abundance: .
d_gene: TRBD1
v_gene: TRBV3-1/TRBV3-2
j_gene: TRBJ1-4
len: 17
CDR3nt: TGTGCCAGCAGCCAAGAGGTGCCCAGGGGGCGCGATGAAAAACTGTTTTTT
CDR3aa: CASSQEVPRGRDEKLFF

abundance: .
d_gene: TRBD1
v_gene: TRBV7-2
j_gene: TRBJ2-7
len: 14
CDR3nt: TGTGCCAGCAGCTTAGGGGGGACAGCCTACGAGCAGTACTTC
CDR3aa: CASSLGGTAYEQYF

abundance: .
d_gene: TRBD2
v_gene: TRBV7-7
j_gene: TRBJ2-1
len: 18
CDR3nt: TGTGCCAGCAGCTTACACCAAAACCTAGCGGGGGGGCGTGGTGAGCAGTTCTTC
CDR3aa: CASSLHQNLAGGRGEQFF

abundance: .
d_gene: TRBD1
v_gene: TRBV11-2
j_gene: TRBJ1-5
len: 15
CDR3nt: TGTGCCAGCAGCCAGGACAGGGGGCTGAATCAGCCCCAGCATTTT
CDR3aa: CASSQDRGLNQPQHF

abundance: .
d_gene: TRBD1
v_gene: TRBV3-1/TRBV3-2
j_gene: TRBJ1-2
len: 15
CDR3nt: TGTGCCAGCAGCCAACCCGGGACAGGGGCATATGGCTACACCTTC
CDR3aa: CASSQPGTGAYGYTF

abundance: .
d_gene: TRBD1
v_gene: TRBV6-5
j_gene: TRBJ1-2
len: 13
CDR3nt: TGTGCCAGCAGTTACTCACAACAGGGGGACTACACCTTC
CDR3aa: CASSYSQQGDYTF

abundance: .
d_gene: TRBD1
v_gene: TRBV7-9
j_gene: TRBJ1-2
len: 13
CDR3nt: TGTGCCAGCAGGACGACAGGGGGTGATAGCTACACCTTC
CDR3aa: CASRTTGGDSYTF

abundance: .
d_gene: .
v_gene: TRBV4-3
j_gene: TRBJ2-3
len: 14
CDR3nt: TGCGCCAGCAGCCAAGGGCAGGGCTGGGATACGCAGTATTTT
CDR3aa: CASSQGQGWDTQYF

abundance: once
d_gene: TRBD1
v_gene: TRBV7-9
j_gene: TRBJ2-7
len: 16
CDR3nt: TGTGCCAGCAGCTTAGTTTGGGACAGGAACTCCTACGAGCAGTACTTC
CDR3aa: CASSLVWDRNSYEQYF